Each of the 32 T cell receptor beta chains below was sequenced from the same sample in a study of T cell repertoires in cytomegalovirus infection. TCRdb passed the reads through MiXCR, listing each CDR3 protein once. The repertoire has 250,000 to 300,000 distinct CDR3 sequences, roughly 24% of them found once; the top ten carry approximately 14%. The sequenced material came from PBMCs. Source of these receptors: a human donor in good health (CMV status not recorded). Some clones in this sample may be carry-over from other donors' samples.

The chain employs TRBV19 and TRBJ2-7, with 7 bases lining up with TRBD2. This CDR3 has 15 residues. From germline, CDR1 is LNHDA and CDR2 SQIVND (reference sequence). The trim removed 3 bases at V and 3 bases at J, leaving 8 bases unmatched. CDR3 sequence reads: CASSMERDGVYEQYF. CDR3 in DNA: TGTGCCAGTAGTATGGAGCGGGATGGGGTCTACGAGCAGTACTTC.

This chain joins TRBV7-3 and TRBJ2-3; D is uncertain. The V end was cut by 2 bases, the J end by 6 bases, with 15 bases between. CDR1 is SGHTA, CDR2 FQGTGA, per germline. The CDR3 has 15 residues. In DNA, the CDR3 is TGTGCCAGCAGCTTAGGTAGACTGGGAACGGATACGCAGTATTTT. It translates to CASSLGRLGTDTQYF. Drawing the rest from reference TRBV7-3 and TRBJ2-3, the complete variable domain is GAGVSQTPSNKVTEKGKYVELRCDPISGHTALYWYRQSLGQGPEFLIYFQGTGAADDSGLPNDRFFAVRPEGSVSTLKIQRTERGDSAVYLCASSLGRLGTDTQYFGPGTRLTVL.

The CDR3, as DNA: TGTGCCTGGAGTCCGGGGGAACCTAATCAGCCCCAGCATTTT. It codes for CAWSPGEPNQPQHF. The chain couples TRBV30 to TRBJ1-5, with D possibly matching TRBD1 (5 bases). Trimming shortened V by 2 bases and J by 4 bases, and 12 bases separated the two germline ends. This CDR3 has 14 amino acids. Germline V gene data show CDR1 as GTSNPN and CDR2 as SVGIG (reference sequence).

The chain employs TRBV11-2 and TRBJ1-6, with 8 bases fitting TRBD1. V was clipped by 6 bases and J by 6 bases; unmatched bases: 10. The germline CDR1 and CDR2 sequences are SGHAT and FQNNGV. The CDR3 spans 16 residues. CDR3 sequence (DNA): TGTGCCAGCAGAATAGGGGTGGACAGGGTTAATTCACCCCTCCACTTT. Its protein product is CASRIGVDRVNSPLHF.

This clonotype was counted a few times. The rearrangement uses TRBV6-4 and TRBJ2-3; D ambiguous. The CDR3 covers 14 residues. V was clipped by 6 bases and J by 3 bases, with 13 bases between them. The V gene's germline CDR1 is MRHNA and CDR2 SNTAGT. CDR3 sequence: CASRDRPGTDTQYF. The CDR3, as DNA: TGTGCCAGCAGAGACCGACCCGGGACAGATACGCAGTATTTT.

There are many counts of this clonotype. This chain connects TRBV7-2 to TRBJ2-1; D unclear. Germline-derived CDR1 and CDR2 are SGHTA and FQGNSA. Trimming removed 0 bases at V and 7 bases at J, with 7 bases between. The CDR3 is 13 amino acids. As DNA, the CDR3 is TGTGCCAGCAGCTTAGCGCTGGTGAATGAGCAGTTCTTC. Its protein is CASSLALVNEQFF.

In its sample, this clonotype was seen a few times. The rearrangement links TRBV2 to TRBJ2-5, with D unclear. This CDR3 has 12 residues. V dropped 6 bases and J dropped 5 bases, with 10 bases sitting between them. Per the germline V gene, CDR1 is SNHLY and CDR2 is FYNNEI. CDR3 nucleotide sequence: TGTGCCAGCAGAGGCGCTGGGGAGACCCAGTACTTC. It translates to CASRGAGETQYF.

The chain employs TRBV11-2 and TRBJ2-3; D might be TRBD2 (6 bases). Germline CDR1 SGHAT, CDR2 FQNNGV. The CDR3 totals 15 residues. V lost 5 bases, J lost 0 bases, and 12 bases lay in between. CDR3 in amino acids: CASSPGTPSTDTQYF. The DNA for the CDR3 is TGTGCCAGCAGCCCCGGGACTCCCAGCACAGATACGCAGTATTTT.

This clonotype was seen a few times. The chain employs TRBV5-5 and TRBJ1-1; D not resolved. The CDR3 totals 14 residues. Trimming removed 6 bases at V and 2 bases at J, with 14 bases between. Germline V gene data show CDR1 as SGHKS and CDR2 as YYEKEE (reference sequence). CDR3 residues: CASTLTIFNTEAFF. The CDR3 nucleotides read TGTGCCAGCACTCTGACAATCTTTAACACTGAAGCTTTCTTT.

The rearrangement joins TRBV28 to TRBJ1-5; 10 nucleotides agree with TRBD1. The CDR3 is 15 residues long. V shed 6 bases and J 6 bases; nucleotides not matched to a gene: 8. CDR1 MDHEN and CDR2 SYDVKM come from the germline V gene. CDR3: CASRRRDRGGQPQHF. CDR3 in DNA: TGTGCCAGCAGAAGAAGGGACAGGGGAGGTCAGCCCCAGCATTTT.

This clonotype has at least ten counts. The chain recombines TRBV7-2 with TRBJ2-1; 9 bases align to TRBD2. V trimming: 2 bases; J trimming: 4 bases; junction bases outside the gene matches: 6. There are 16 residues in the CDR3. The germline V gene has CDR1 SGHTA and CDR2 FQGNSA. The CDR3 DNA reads TGTGCCAGCAGCTTAACGGCTAGCGGGGTATACAATGAGCAGTTCTTC. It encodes CASSLTASGVYNEQFF.

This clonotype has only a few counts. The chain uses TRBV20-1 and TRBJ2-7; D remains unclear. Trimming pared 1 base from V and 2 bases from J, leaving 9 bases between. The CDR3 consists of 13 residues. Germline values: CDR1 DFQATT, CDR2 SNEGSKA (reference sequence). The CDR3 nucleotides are TGCAGTGCTAGAGGAACGAATACCTACGAGCAGTACTTC. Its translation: CSARGTNTYEQYF.

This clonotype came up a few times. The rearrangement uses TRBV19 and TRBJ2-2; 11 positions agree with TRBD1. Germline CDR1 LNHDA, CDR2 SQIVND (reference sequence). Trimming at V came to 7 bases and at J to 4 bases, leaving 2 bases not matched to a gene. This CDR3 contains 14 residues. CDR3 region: CASKDRGLTGELFF. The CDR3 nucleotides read TGTGCCAGTAAGGACAGGGGGCTCACCGGGGAGCTGTTTTTT.

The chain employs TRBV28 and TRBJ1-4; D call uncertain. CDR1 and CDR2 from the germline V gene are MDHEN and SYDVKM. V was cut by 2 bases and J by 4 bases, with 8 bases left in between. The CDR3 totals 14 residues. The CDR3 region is CASSLGRVNEKLFF. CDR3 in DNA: TGTGCCAGCAGTTTAGGGAGAGTTAATGAAAAACTGTTTTTT.

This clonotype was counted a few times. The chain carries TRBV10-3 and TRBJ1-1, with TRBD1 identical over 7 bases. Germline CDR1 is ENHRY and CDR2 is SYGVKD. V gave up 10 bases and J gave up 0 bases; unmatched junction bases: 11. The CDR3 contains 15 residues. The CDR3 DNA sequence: TGTGCCACCACCGGGACAGTGCCTATGAACACTGAAGCTTTCTTT. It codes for CATTGTVPMNTEAFF.

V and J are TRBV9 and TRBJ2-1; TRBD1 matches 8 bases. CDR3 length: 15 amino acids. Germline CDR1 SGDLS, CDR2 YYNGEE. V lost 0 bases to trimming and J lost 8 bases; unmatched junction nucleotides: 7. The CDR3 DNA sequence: TGTGCCAGCAGCGTAGCAGGGACAGGTAACTATGAGCAGTTCTTC. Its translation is CASSVAGTGNYEQFF.

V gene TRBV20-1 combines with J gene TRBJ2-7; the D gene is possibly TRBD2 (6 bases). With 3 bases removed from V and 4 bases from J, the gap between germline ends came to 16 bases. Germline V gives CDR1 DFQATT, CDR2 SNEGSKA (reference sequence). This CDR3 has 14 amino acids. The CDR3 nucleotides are TGCAGTGCTAGCCCCGGGACTGTCACTTACGAGCAGTACTTC. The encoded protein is CSASPGTVTYEQYF.

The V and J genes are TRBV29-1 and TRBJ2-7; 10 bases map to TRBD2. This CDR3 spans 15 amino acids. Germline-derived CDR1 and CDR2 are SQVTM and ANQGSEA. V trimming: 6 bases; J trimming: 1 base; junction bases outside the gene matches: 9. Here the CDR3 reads CSVRRTSGRSYEQYF. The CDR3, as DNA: TGCAGCGTCCGACGGACTAGCGGTAGATCCTACGAGCAGTACTTC.

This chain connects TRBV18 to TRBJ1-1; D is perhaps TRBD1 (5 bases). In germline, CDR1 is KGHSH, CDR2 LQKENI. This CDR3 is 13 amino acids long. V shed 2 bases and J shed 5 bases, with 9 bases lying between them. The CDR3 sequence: CASSPARETEAFF. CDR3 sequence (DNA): TGTGCCAGCTCACCAGCCAGGGAGACTGAAGCTTTCTTT. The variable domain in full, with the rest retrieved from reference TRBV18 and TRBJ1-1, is NAGVMQNPRHLVRRRGQEARLRCSPMKGHSHVYWYRQLPEEGLKFMVYLQKENIIDESGMPKERFSAEFPKEGPSILRIQQVVRGDSAAYFCASSPARETEAFFGQGTRLTVV.

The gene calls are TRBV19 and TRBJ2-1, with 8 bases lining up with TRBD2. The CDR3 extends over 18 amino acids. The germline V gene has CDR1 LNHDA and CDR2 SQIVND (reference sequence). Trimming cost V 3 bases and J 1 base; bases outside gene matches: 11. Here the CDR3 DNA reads TGTGCCAGTAGTATTATCGCCCTGAGCGGGAGTTCCTACAATGAGCAGTTCTTC. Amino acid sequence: CASSIIALSGSSYNEQFF.

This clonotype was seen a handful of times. Written as DNA, the CDR3 is TGTGCCAGCAGCCCGAAGACAGGGGAGGCCAAAAACATTCAGTACTTC. Its protein product is CASSPKTGEAKNIQYF. The rearrangement joins TRBV7-6 to TRBJ2-4; 8 bases agree with TRBD1. After removal of 5 bases from V and 1 base from J, the junction contained 7 bases not matched to a gene. Germline CDR1 and CDR2: SGHVS and FNYEAQ. The CDR3 length is 16 residues.

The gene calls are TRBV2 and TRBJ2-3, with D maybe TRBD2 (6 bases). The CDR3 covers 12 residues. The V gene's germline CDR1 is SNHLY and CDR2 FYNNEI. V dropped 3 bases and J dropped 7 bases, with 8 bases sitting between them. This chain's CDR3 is CASSEAGNTQYF. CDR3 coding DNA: TGTGCCAGCAGTGAGGCGGGGAATACGCAGTATTTT.

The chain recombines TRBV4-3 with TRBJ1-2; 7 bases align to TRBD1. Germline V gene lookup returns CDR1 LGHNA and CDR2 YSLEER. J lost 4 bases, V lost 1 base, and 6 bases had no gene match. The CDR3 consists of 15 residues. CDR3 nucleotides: TGCGCCAGCAGCCAAGCAATGGCAGGGGGCTATGGCTACACCTTC. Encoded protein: CASSQAMAGGYGYTF.

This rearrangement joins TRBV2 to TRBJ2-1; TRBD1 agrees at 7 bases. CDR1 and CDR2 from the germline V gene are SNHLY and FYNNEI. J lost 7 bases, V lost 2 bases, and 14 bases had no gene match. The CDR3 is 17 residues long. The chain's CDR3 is CASSERMRTGHRNEQFF. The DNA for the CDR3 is TGTGCCAGCAGTGAACGAATGCGGACAGGACACAGAAATGAGCAGTTCTTC.

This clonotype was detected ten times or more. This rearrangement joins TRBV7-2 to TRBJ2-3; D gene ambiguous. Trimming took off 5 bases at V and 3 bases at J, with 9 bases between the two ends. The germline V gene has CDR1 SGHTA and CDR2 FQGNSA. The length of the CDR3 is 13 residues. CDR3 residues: CASSPDGTDTQYF. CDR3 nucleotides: TGTGCCAGCAGCCCGGACGGGACAGATACGCAGTATTTT.

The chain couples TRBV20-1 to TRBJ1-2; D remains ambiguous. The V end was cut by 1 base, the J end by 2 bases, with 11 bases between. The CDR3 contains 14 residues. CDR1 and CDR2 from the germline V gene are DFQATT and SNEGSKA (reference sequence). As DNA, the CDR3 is TGCAGTGCTAGAGGGAGCAGGATAAACTATGGCTACACCTTC. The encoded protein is CSARGSRINYGYTF.

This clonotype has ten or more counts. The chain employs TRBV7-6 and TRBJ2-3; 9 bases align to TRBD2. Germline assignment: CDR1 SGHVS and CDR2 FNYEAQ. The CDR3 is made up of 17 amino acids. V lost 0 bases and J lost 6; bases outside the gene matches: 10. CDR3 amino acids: CASSLARGGGAADTQYF. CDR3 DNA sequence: TGTGCCAGCAGCTTAGCGCGAGGCGGGGGGGCCGCCGATACGCAGTATTTT.

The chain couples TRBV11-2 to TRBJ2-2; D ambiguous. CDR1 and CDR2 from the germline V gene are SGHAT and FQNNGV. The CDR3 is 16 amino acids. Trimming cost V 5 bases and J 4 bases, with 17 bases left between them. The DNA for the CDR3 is TGTGCCAGCAGCGTCACCGGGCCCCCCCTCACCGGGGAGCTGTTTTTT. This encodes CASSVTGPPLTGELFF.

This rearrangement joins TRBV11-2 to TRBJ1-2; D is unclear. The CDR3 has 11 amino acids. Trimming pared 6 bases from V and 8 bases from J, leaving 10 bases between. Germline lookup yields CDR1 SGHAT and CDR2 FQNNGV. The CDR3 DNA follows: TGTGCCAGCAGGAGCGCTTTGGGCTACACCTTC. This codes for CASRSALGYTF.

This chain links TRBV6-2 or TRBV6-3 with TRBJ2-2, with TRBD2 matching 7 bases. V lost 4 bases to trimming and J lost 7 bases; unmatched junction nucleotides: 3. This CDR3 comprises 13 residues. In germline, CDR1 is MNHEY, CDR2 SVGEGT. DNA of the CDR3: TGTGCCAGCAGTTTGACGGGAGGCGGGGAGCTGTTTTTT. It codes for CASSLTGGGELFF.

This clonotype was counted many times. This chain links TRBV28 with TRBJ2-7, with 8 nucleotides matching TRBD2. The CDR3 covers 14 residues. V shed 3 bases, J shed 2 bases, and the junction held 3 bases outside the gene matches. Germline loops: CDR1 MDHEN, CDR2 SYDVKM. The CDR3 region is CASSFISGTYEQYF. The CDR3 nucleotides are TGTGCCAGCAGTTTCATTAGCGGGACCTACGAGCAGTACTTC.

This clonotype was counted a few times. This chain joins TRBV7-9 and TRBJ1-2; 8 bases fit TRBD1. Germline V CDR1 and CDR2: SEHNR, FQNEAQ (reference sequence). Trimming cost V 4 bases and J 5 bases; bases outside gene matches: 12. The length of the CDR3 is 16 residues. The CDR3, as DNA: TGTGCCAGCAGCTGGGGGTCAGGGGGCGATAAATATGGCTACACCTTC. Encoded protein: CASSWGSGGDKYGYTF.